These T cell receptor beta chains were read from a single sample in a study of blood T cell repertoires in COVID-19. TCRdb's table, derived via immunoSEQ multiplex PCR, lists solely in-frame clones and lacks some. The data show about 260,000 clones, 85% to 90% seen once. The sequenced sample consisted of peripheral blood. The receptor set was obtained from a woman in her fifties or sixties with COVID-19, enrolled during active disease. Both conserved end residues are part of each CDR3. The order of the fields is V gene, J gene, CDR3 protein.

v_call: TRBV5-1; j_call: TRBJ1-5; cdr3_aa: CASSKGFPGTGQDQPQHF
v_call: TRBV6-6; j_call: TRBJ1-1; cdr3_aa: CAVQGVNTEAFF
v_call: TRBV30; j_call: TRBJ2-3; cdr3_aa: CAWSTGGGDTQYF
v_call: TRBV30; j_call: TRBJ2-1; cdr3_aa: CAWSSSGYNEQFF
v_call: TRBV5-4; j_call: TRBJ2-7; cdr3_aa: CASSWEGAYEQYF
v_call: TRBV5-1; j_call: TRBJ2-7; cdr3_aa: CASSLESQGASKQYF
v_call: TRBV4-2; j_call: TRBJ2-5; cdr3_aa: CASSYLAGGVVETQYF
v_call: TRBV19; j_call: TRBJ1-5; cdr3_aa: CASGFPRQGARGNQPQHF
v_call: TRBV18; j_call: TRBJ1-2; cdr3_aa: CASSPREGFYGYTF
v_call: TRBV10-3; j_call: TRBJ1-1; cdr3_aa: CAISEFRGGEAFF
v_call: TRBV3-1/TRBV3-2; j_call: TRBJ1-5; cdr3_aa: CASSRTDRDQPQHF
v_call: TRBV24-1; j_call: TRBJ2-2; cdr3_aa: CATSDWRGRTGELFF
v_call: TRBV15; j_call: TRBJ1-5; cdr3_aa: CATSRGESYSNQPQHF
v_call: TRBV30; j_call: TRBJ2-7; cdr3_aa: CAWSVASTTYEQYF
v_call: TRBV6-2/TRBV6-3; j_call: TRBJ2-3; cdr3_aa: CASSTRKFSDTQYF
v_call: TRBV27; j_call: TRBJ1-5; cdr3_aa: CASSLSLDRGTQHF
v_call: TRBV28; j_call: TRBJ2-1; cdr3_aa: CASSRGFGQFF
v_call: TRBV29-1; j_call: TRBJ2-3; cdr3_aa: CSVEVAGLPDTQYF
v_call: TRBV18; j_call: TRBJ2-6; cdr3_aa: CASSPKPGGGTNGANVLTF
v_call: TRBV7-6; j_call: TRBJ1-6; cdr3_aa: CASSGGGQGVANSPLHF
v_call: TRBV30; j_call: TRBJ2-5; cdr3_aa: CAWSYRLYQETQYF
v_call: TRBV7-2; j_call: TRBJ1-1; cdr3_aa: CASSLADSPGGAFF
v_call: TRBV5-1; j_call: TRBJ1-3; cdr3_aa: CASSLSVASTSGNTIYF
v_call: TRBV7-3; j_call: TRBJ1-2; cdr3_aa: CASSAGQGPYGYTF
v_call: TRBV28; j_call: TRBJ1-3; cdr3_aa: CASSWTGRSGNTIYF
v_call: TRBV5-4; j_call: TRBJ2-1; cdr3_aa: CASSYGTSGAYNEQFF
v_call: TRBV5-4; j_call: TRBJ2-7; cdr3_aa: CASSLGTGFSYEQYF
v_call: TRBV5-8; j_call: TRBJ1-6; cdr3_aa: CASSLGSATGGRSPLHF
v_call: TRBV6-6; j_call: TRBJ2-5; cdr3_aa: CASSFGTYQETQYF
v_call: TRBV19; j_call: TRBJ1-1; cdr3_aa: CASTRQTGPYPTEAFF
v_call: TRBV5-5; j_call: TRBJ1-5; cdr3_aa: CASSSTPRQGSNQPQHF
v_call: TRBV5-4; j_call: TRBJ1-5; cdr3_aa: CASSGGGGQPQHF
v_call: TRBV4-3; j_call: TRBJ1-6; cdr3_aa: CASSQAQEGNSPLHF
v_call: TRBV9; j_call: TRBJ2-1; cdr3_aa: CASSPSRQGASYNEQFF